This TCR beta chain was observed in a study of shared clonotypes between healthy human individuals. About the study: Participating donors consisted of a couple of women and a few men aged 18 to 49. Study-level results: Non-shared clonotypes had lower generation probabilities than clonotypes shared by all four sorted-subset donors.

As regards this clone: Its antigen is undetermined.

Method: immunoSEQ multiplex PCR; TCRdb's copy keeps in-frame clones and lacks some. This table holds a few million clones, roughly nine tenths found once. Source material: naive CD4+ T cells sorted from blood. Subset described: CD45RA+ positively selected. This TCR derives from a man in his late teens or twenties in good health.

The CDR3 bases are TGTGCCAGCTTAAAGATAAAAAACACCATATATTTT. This gives the protein CASLKIKNTIYF. The gene calls are TRBV6-4 and TRBJ1-3; no reliable D call. This CDR3 is built from 12 residues. Germline CDR1 reads MRHNA; CDR2 reads SNTAGT. Trimming pared 8 bases from V and 6 bases from J, leaving 11 bases between.